These 5 T cell receptor beta chains share one sample of origin, sequenced in a study of response to subunit inactivated influenza vaccine. TCRdb re-analysed the RT-PCR reads in MiXCR, keeping a single row per CDR3 protein. This table has about 780,000 distinct CDR3 sequences, less than 20% appearing once. The sample consisted of PBMCs from blood, taken more than 4 days after vaccination. These receptors were collected from a man between 45 and 60 years old who received an inactivated influenza vaccine.

This clonotype was found a few times. This rearrangement joins TRBV20-1 to TRBJ1-2; D not resolved. Trimming left V 3 bases short and J 0 bases short, with 8 bases between. The germline CDR1 and CDR2 sequences are DFQATT and SNEGSKA (reference sequence). The CDR3 is 13 amino acids. CDR3: CSASNKPNYGYTF. DNA for the CDR3: TGCAGTGCTAGTAACAAGCCTAACTATGGCTACACCTTC.

This clonotype occurred a few times. In DNA, the CDR3 is TGCAGCGTTAATAGTAGAGTGAACACTGAAGCTTTCTTT. Its translation: CSVNSRVNTEAFF. V usage is TRBV29-1 and J usage is TRBJ1-1, with D uncertain. In germline, CDR1 is SQVTM, CDR2 ANQGSEA. This CDR3 region has 13 residues. Trimming left V 5 bases short and J 0 bases short, with 10 bases between.

The chain is built from TRBV6-1 and TRBJ2-7, with 9 bases lining up with TRBD1. The CDR3 is made up of 14 amino acids. Trimming at V came to 4 bases and at J to 3 bases, leaving 4 bases not matched to a gene. Germline V gene lookup returns CDR1 MNHNS and CDR2 SASEGT. The CDR3 coding sequence is TGTGCCAGCAGTGCCAGACAGGGGGTCTACGAGCAGTACTTC. This gives the protein CASSARQGVYEQYF.

The chain is built from TRBV10-3 and TRBJ2-1; D call uncertain. Germline CDR1 reads ENHRY; CDR2 reads SYGVKD. V lost 4 bases to trimming and J lost 9 bases, with 22 bases between them. The CDR3 length is 16 residues. Written as DNA, the CDR3 is TGTGCCATCAGTGGGTTTAGGGCCCTCCTCGAGAGTGAGCAGTTCTTC. This sequence encodes CAISGFRALLESEQFF.

The chain combines TRBV4-3 with TRBJ2-2; 10 bases match TRBD1. V lost 0 bases and J lost 5; bases outside the gene matches: 6. Germline V gives CDR1 LGHNA, CDR2 YSLEER. This CDR3 comprises 17 residues. The CDR3 is CASSQEGGQGRTGELFF. CDR3 bases: TGCGCCAGCAGCCAAGAGGGGGGACAGGGGAGGACCGGGGAGCTGTTTTTT.